Shown below are 13 T cell receptor beta chains from a single sample sequenced in a study of siplizumab effects on memory and regulatory T cells. The table came from immunoSEQ multiplex PCR; TCRdb's copy has only in-frame clones and leaves some out. This sample yields tens of thousands of clones, of which less than 98% are seen a single time; under 0.7% belongs to the top ten. The source material was naive CD4+ T cells sorted from blood. Source of these receptors: a human donor in good health.

The V gene is TRBV7-2, the J gene TRBJ2-1; no firm D call. Germline lookup yields CDR1 SGHTA and CDR2 FQGNSA. The CDR3 totals 14 residues. Deletions cut 1 base from V and 0 bases from J, with 4 bases between. The DNA of the CDR3 is TGTGCCAGCAGCTTAGTTCTCTCCTACAATGAGCAGTTCTTC. Protein product: CASSLVLSYNEQFF.

This chain joins TRBV7-9 and TRBJ2-1; 7 bases are shared with TRBD1. CDR1 SEHNR and CDR2 FQNEAQ come from the germline V gene (reference sequence). The V and J ends lost 6 bases and 3 bases, in that order; junction bases with no gene match: 2. CDR3 length: 13 residues. In DNA form, the CDR3 reads TGTGCCAGCAGGGACAGGATCTACAATGAGCAGTTCTTC. It yields the protein CASRDRIYNEQFF.

This chain joins TRBV29-1 and TRBJ2-5; D is unresolved. Trimming cost V 4 bases and J 5 bases, with 8 bases left between them. In germline, CDR1 is SQVTM, CDR2 ANQGSEA. The CDR3 covers 11 residues. The CDR3 DNA is TGCAGCGTTGTGGGGTCGGAGACCCAGTACTTC. Its translation: CSVVGSETQYF.

This clone was seen a handful of times. V gene TRBV14 combines with J gene TRBJ1-1; 7 bases line up with TRBD1. CDR1 and CDR2 from the germline V gene are SGHDN and FVKESK. The CDR3 covers 15 residues. Trimming at V came to 0 bases and at J to 5 bases, leaving 6 bases not matched to a gene. For the CDR3, the DNA is TGTGCCAGCAGCCAAGATGGCAGGGGGAGAACTGAAGCTTTCTTT. It encodes CASSQDGRGRTEAFF.

The rearrangement joins TRBV7-8 to TRBJ2-7, with 9 nucleotides matching TRBD2. Germline V gives CDR1 SGHVS, CDR2 FQNEAQ. This CDR3 comprises 14 residues. Unmatched junction bases numbered 2, after V lost 1 base and J lost 4 bases. The CDR3 nucleotides read TGTGCCAGCAGCTTAGAGGCGGGAGGGTACGAGCAGTACTTC. Translating gives CASSLEAGGYEQYF.

The chain carries TRBV11-3 and TRBJ2-1, with 10 bases identical to TRBD2. This CDR3 has 15 residues. Trimming at V came to 4 bases and at J to 6 bases, leaving 6 bases not matched to a gene. Germline V gives CDR1 SGHNT, CDR2 YENEEA. The CDR3 spells CASSYLAGGINEQFF. CDR3 in DNA: TGTGCCAGCAGCTACTTAGCGGGAGGTATCAATGAGCAGTTCTTC.

The chain employs TRBV7-3 and TRBJ2-7; maybe TRBD1 (6 bases). Trimming left V 5 bases short and J 4 bases short, with 12 bases between. The length of the CDR3 is 13 residues. Germline CDR1 reads SGHTA; CDR2 reads FQGTGA. The CDR3 loop reads CASSLYGQYEQYF. CDR3 DNA sequence: TGTGCCAGCAGCCTTTACGGACAGTACGAGCAGTACTTC.

The chain is built from TRBV4-1 and TRBJ2-7, with 9 bases identical to TRBD1. The CDR3 has 18 residues. CDR1 MGHRA and CDR2 YSYEKL come from the germline V gene. The J segment lost 6 bases and the V segment lost 4 bases, leaving 19 bases of the junction unmatched. The CDR3, as DNA: TGCGCCAGCAGCCGTACAGGGGGCGCGGTGCGGGAGTTACTCGAGCAGTACTTC. It codes for CASSRTGGAVRELLEQYF.

V usage is TRBV30 and J usage is TRBJ1-5, with D tentatively TRBD1 (5 bases). Germline loops: CDR1 GTSNPN, CDR2 SVGIG (reference sequence). This CDR3 has 15 residues. Deletions cut 2 bases from V and 1 base from J, with 12 bases between. The chain's CDR3 is CAWSHQGTSNQPQHF. The CDR3, as DNA: TGTGCCTGGAGTCATCAGGGAACCAGCAATCAGCCCCAGCATTTT.

The genes are TRBV5-1 and TRBJ2-7, with TRBD1 matching over 7 bases. CDR1 is SGHRS and CDR2 is YFSETQ in the germline V gene. This CDR3 is 19 amino acids long. V was clipped by 6 bases and J by 3 bases; unmatched bases: 24. CDR3 sequence reads: CASTPSPGQITQTLYEQYF. CDR3 sequence (DNA): TGCGCCAGCACCCCCTCACCGGGACAGATAACCCAAACTCTCTACGAGCAGTACTTC.

The chain uses TRBV10-1 and TRBJ2-3, with 8 bases fitting TRBD2. The J segment lost 1 base and the V segment lost 10 bases, leaving 7 bases of the junction unmatched. The CDR3 is made up of 14 amino acids. The germline V gene encodes CDR1 WNHNN and CDR2 SYGVQD (reference sequence). The CDR3 region is CATQSGSGTDTQYF. DNA of the CDR3: TGCGCCACCCAAAGCGGGAGTGGCACAGATACGCAGTATTTT.

The J gene is TRBJ1-5, the V gene TRBV19, with TRBD1 identical over 7 bases. Germline values: CDR1 LNHDA, CDR2 SQIVND (reference sequence). Trimming took 3 bases from V and 7 from J; bases not matched to a gene: 6. This CDR3 is 14 amino acids long. The CDR3 sequence: CASSMAGGGQPQHF. The CDR3 bases are TGTGCCAGTAGTATGGCAGGGGGAGGCCAGCCCCAGCATTTT.

The chain is built from TRBV9 and TRBJ2-6; D may be TRBD2 (5 bases). The CDR3 runs 19 residues. CDR1 and CDR2 (germline): SGDLS, YYNGEE. V was trimmed by 0 bases and J by 8 bases, leaving 24 bases between them. This chain's CDR3 is CASSVEDGRGHLRPNVLTF. The CDR3 region has the DNA TGTGCCAGCAGCGTAGAAGACGGAAGAGGGCACCTACGACCCAACGTCCTGACTTTC. Supplemented by reference TRBV9 and TRBJ2-6, the full variable domain reads DSGVTQTPKHLITATGQRVTLRCSPRSGDLSVYWYQQSLDQGLQFLIQYYNGEERAKGNILERFSAQQFPDLHSELNLSSLELGDSALYFCASSVEDGRGHLRPNVLTFGAGSRLTVL.